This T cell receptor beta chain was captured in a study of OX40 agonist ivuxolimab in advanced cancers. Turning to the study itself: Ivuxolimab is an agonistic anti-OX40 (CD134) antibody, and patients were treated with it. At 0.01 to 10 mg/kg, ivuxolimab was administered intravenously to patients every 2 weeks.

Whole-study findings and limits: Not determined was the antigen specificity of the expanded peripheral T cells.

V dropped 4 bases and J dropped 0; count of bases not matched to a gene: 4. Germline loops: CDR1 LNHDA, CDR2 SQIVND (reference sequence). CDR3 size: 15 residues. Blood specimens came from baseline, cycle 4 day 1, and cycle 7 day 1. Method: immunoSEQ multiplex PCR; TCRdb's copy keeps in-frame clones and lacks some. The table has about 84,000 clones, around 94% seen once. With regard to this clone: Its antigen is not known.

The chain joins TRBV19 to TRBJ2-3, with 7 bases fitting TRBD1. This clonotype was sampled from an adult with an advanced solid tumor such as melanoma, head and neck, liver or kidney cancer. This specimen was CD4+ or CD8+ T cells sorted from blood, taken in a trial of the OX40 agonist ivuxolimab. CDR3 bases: TGTGCCAGTAGTACTGGGACAGACAGCACAGATACGCAGTATTTT. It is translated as CASSTGTDSTDTQYF.